A selection of T cell receptor beta chains follows, all from one sample in a study of T cell responses to AZD1222 COVID-19 vaccine. Method: immunoSEQ multiplex PCR; TCRdb's copy keeps in-frame clones and lacks some. The table shows some 180,000 clones, with approximately 91% occurring only once. Sequencing used peripheral blood, obtained 28 days after the second AZD1222 dose. The receptors were sampled from an adult who received the AZD1222 COVID-19 vaccine. Each CDR3 is given with its conserved first and last residue. A D gene is named only where the DNA matches it firmly. Where a row states a size, it is once, few, many or the class of an expanded clone; other rows omit it.

DNA: TGTGCCAGCAGCCCCCTGGACCGTTTTGGGGCGGGGGGTGAAAGCAAACTGTTTTTT
CDR3: CASSPLDRFGAGGESKLFF
J: TRBJ1-4
D: .
V: TRBV7-2
size: .

DNA: TGTGCCATCGGTCGAAGGGGCACTGAAGCTTTCTTT
CDR3: CAIGRRGTEAFF
J: TRBJ1-1
D: .
V: TRBV21-1
size: .

DNA: TGTGCCACCGACGGGACCTTCTTCTCTGGAAACACCATATATTTT
CDR3: CATDGTFFSGNTIYF
J: TRBJ1-3
D: .
V: TRBV6-5
size: .

DNA: TGTGCCAGCGCAGGGGGGAGCTCTGGAAACACCATATATTTT
CDR3: CASAGGSSGNTIYF
J: TRBJ1-3
D: TRBD1
V: TRBV9
size: .

DNA: TGTGCCAGCTCACCGGGGACCACCTACAATGAGCAGTTCTTC
CDR3: CASSPGTTYNEQFF
J: TRBJ2-1
D: .
V: TRBV18
size: .

DNA: TGTGCCAGCAGCGTAGAGGCAGGACTGGATACGCAGTATTTT
CDR3: CASSVEAGLDTQYF
J: TRBJ2-3
D: .
V: TRBV9
size: .

DNA: TGTGCCAGTAGTATCGAGACAGGGCTCAATGAGCAGTTCTTC
CDR3: CASSIETGLNEQFF
J: TRBJ2-1
D: TRBD1
V: TRBV19
size: .

DNA: TGTGCCTGGAGTAAACTAGCCCCCTACGAGCAGTACTTC
CDR3: CAWSKLAPYEQYF
J: TRBJ2-7
D: .
V: TRBV30
size: .

DNA: TGCAGTGCTAGTCGGGACAGGGTTAACAATGAGCAGTTCTTC
CDR3: CSASRDRVNNEQFF
J: TRBJ2-1
D: TRBD1
V: TRBV20-1
size: .

DNA: TGTGCCAGCAGCTTAGATCGGGGATACACAGATACGCAGTATTTT
CDR3: CASSLDRGYTDTQYF
J: TRBJ2-3
D: .
V: TRBV7-3
size: few

DNA: TGTGCCAGCAGATCGACAGGGGCAAATCAGCCCCAGCATTTT
CDR3: CASRSTGANQPQHF
J: TRBJ1-5
D: TRBD1
V: TRBV6-6
size: .

DNA: TGCGCCAGCAGCCAAAGCCTAGGCCTGGATACGCAGTATTTT
CDR3: CASSQSLGLDTQYF
J: TRBJ2-3
D: .
V: TRBV4-1
size: .

DNA: TGTGCCAGCAGTTACCCGTACAATGAGCAGTTCTTC
CDR3: CASSYPYNEQFF
J: TRBJ2-1
D: .
V: TRBV6-6
size: .

DNA: TGCGCCAGCAGCCTGGACAGGGCGTCTGGAAACACCATATATTTT
CDR3: CASSLDRASGNTIYF
J: TRBJ1-3
D: TRBD1
V: TRBV4-1
size: .

DNA: TGTGCCAGCAGCCGGGGACTAGCGGCTTACTACGAGCAGTACTTC
CDR3: CASSRGLAAYYEQYF
J: TRBJ2-7
D: TRBD2
V: TRBV6-5
size: .

DNA: TGTGCCACCAGTGTCTACCCCTCGACAGGGTTCTTCTCTGGAAACACCATATATTTT
CDR3: CATSVYPSTGFFSGNTIYF
J: TRBJ1-3
D: TRBD1
V: TRBV24-1
size: .

DNA: TGTGCCAGCAGCCCCCTGATGAGCTCCTACAATGAGCAGTTCTTC
CDR3: CASSPLMSSYNEQFF
J: TRBJ2-1
D: .
V: TRBV7-2
size: once

DNA: TGTGCCAGTAGTATGGAAAGGGCCCTTCGCACAGATACGCAGTATTTT
CDR3: CASSMERALRTDTQYF
J: TRBJ2-3
D: .
V: TRBV19
size: .

DNA: TGTGCCACCAGTGATGACCGATGGACAGCTACCTATAATTCACCCCTCCACTTT
CDR3: CATSDDRWTATYNSPLHF
J: TRBJ1-6
D: .
V: TRBV24-1
size: few

DNA: TGTGCCAGCACTGTAAACGGACAGGGAGATACGCAGTATTTT
CDR3: CASTVNGQGDTQYF
J: TRBJ2-3
D: TRBD1
V: TRBV27
size: .

DNA: TGTGCCAGTAGTACACAAGCTAGCACAGATACGCAGTATTTT
CDR3: CASSTQASTDTQYF
J: TRBJ2-3
D: .
V: TRBV19
size: .

DNA: TGTGCCAGCAAGACAGCCCGGGCGGAGGGCTACACCTTC
CDR3: CASKTARAEGYTF
J: TRBJ1-2
D: .
V: TRBV6-5
size: .

DNA: TGTGCCACCAGCAGAGATGGGCGGTTTGAAAACGAGCAGTACTTC
CDR3: CATSRDGRFENEQYF
J: TRBJ2-7
D: .
V: TRBV15
size: .

DNA: TGTGCCAGCAGCCAAGCATGGTCAGGTGGAGTGAACACTGAAGCTTTCTTT
CDR3: CASSQAWSGGVNTEAFF
J: TRBJ1-1
D: .
V: TRBV3-1/TRBV3-2
size: .

DNA: TGTGCCAGCAGCGTAGCGGGAAGCTCCTACAATGAGCAGTTCTTC
CDR3: CASSVAGSSYNEQFF
J: TRBJ2-1
D: TRBD2
V: TRBV28
size: .